The 15 T cell receptor beta chains listed next were all sequenced from one sample in a study of long-term antiretroviral therapy in people with HIV. The immunoSEQ assay was v3.0, run at survey level. Assay used: immunoSEQ multiplex PCR; TCRdb lists only in-frame clones, some missing. In the table there are 26,000 or so clones, more than 85% of which are singletons. Sequenced here: unsorted PBMCs, sampled 2 years after starting antiretroviral therapy. Receptors originate from a man aged 45-60 years with HIV.

The rearrangement joins TRBV28 to TRBJ1-4, with D possibly matching TRBD1 (6 bases). From germline, CDR1 is MDHEN and CDR2 SYDVKM. This CDR3 contains 15 residues. Deletions cut 5 bases from V and 8 bases from J, with 18 bases between. The DNA of the CDR3 is TGTGCCAGCAGTGCCGGGACAACCCGTCGGGAAAAACTGTTTTTT. This translates into CASSAGTTRREKLFF.

The chain employs TRBV7-9 and TRBJ2-2; 14 bases are a match to TRBD2. V shed 4 bases and J 1 base; nucleotides not matched to a gene: 8. CDR1 and CDR2 (germline): SEHNR, FQNEAQ (reference sequence). CDR3 length: 19 residues. CDR3 nucleotides: TGTGCCAGCAGCTATCCCGGGACTAGCGGGAGTATGAACACCGGGGAGCTGTTTTTT. Its translation: CASSYPGTSGSMNTGELFF.

The chain links TRBV6-5 to TRBJ2-1, with D perhaps matching TRBD1 or TRBD2 (6 bases each). Germline loops: CDR1 MNHEY, CDR2 SVGAGI. The CDR3 contains 13 residues. V was cut by 7 bases and J by 6 bases, with 13 bases left in between. The CDR3 DNA is TGTGCCAGCAAATACAGGGAGGTCAATGAGCAGTTCTTC. Translation gives CASKYREVNEQFF.

V usage is TRBV6-1 and J usage is TRBJ1-6; D unresolved. Germline V CDR1 and CDR2: MNHNS, SASEGT. V was cut by 4 bases and J by 9 bases, with 7 bases left in between. CDR3 length: 12 amino acids. CDR3 nucleotide sequence: TGTGCCAGCAGTGCCCTCAGTTCACCCCTCCACTTT. Translated: CASSALSSPLHF.

The genes are TRBV5-1 and TRBJ1-2; no firm D call. CDR1 SGHRS and CDR2 YFSETQ come from the germline V gene. This CDR3 spans 14 amino acids. The ends were cut back, 1 base at V and 4 bases at J, with 11 bases in the middle. In DNA form, the CDR3 reads TGCGCCAGCAGCTTGTCTGGGTCCTCCTATGGCTACACCTTC. This gives the protein CASSLSGSSYGYTF.

This clone was counted only a few times. The chain recombines TRBV7-8 with TRBJ1-5; possibly TRBD1 for D (5 bases). Germline CDR1 and CDR2: SGHVS and FQNEAQ. V was pared by 5 bases and J by 2 bases, with 10 bases between. CDR3 length: 14 residues. DNA for the CDR3: TGTGCCAGCAGCCGGGGGGATGGCAATCAGCCCCAGCATTTT. Residues: CASSRGDGNQPQHF.

CDR3 nucleotide sequence: TGCGCCAGCAGCCAATCTCGCAACACCGGCTATGGCTACACCTTC. This sequence encodes CASSQSRNTGYGYTF. The chain employs TRBV4-1 and TRBJ1-2, with D uncertain. CDR1 and CDR2 (germline): MGHRA, YSYEKL. The V end was cut by 2 bases, the J end by 4 bases, with 14 bases between. The CDR3 runs to 15 residues.

In this sample, this clone turned up a few times. The chain has TRBV27 and TRBJ1-2, with TRBD1 identical over 8 bases. Germline-derived CDR1 and CDR2 are MNHEY and SMNVEV (reference sequence). The CDR3 has 14 amino acids. Trimming cost V 7 bases and J 4 bases; bases outside gene matches: 8. CDR3 sequence (DNA): TGTGCCAGCAAGCGGAGTCAGGGGGCCTATGGCTACACCTTC. As protein: CASKRSQGAYGYTF.

This rearrangement joins TRBV4-1 to TRBJ2-3; 13 positions agree with TRBD2. The length of the CDR3 is 18 residues. Germline loops: CDR1 MGHRA, CDR2 YSYEKL. V lost 2 bases and J lost 5; bases outside the gene matches: 10. CDR3 DNA: TGCGCCAGCAGCCAAAAAGGACTAGCGGGGGATTCGGGAGATACGCAGTATTTT. This encodes CASSQKGLAGDSGDTQYF.

The chain carries TRBV30 and TRBJ2-7, with D possibly TRBD1 on 5 matching bases. Germline loops: CDR1 GTSNPN, CDR2 SVGIG (reference sequence). With 3 bases removed from V and 5 bases from J, the gap between germline ends came to 11 bases. The CDR3 runs to 12 residues. The chain's CDR3 is CAWSVRGNEQYF. CDR3 bases: TGTGCCTGGAGCGTAAGGGGTAACGAGCAGTACTTC.

The gene calls are TRBV19 and TRBJ2-7, with 9 bases aligning to TRBD1. The trim removed 4 bases at V and 2 bases at J, leaving 3 bases unmatched. CDR3 size: 14 residues. The germline gives CDR1 LNHDA, CDR2 SQIVND (reference sequence). This CDR3 is CASSTRQGAYEQYF. DNA of the CDR3: TGTGCCAGTAGTACCAGACAGGGGGCCTACGAGCAGTACTTC.

V is TRBV4-3 and J is TRBJ2-1; the match to TRBD2 covers 9 bases. CDR1 and CDR2 from the germline V gene are LGHNA and YSLEER. This CDR3 contains 18 residues. V was pared by 0 bases and J by 5 bases, with 11 bases of the junction left unmatched. The CDR3 region is CASSQEVFAGGPDNEQFF. The CDR3 region has the DNA TGCGCCAGCAGCCAAGAGGTATTCGCGGGAGGGCCTGACAATGAGCAGTTCTTC.

J is TRBJ1-5 and V is TRBV30, with a possible D match to TRBD1 (6 bases). In germline, CDR1 is GTSNPN, CDR2 SVGIG (reference sequence). V lost 0 bases and J 6 bases, leaving 21 bases between the germline ends. The CDR3 sequence is 17 residues long. In nucleotides, the CDR3 is TGTGCCTGGAGTGTGGGAGGGGGGGTTCCTCTCGGTCAGCCCCAGCATTTT. It translates to CAWSVGGGVPLGQPQHF.

The rearrangement uses TRBV14 and TRBJ2-3; a weak D match, TRBD2 (6 bases). Per germline, CDR1 SGHDN and CDR2 FVKESK. The CDR3 is 17 residues long. V lost 4 bases to trimming and J lost 0 bases, with 17 bases between them. Here the CDR3 reads CASSPLVASVSTDTQYF. The CDR3 DNA follows: TGTGCCAGCAGCCCCCTCGTTGCTAGCGTTAGCACAGATACGCAGTATTTT.

The chain combines TRBV9 with TRBJ2-7; TRBD2 agrees at 7 bases. The CDR3 contains 18 residues. The germline V gene has CDR1 SGDLS and CDR2 YYNGEE. The junction had 17 bases not matched to a gene; V was cut back by 0 bases and J by 5 bases. This CDR3 is CASSVGLLGRTSSDEQYF. The CDR3 nucleotides read TGTGCCAGCAGCGTAGGTCTTTTGGGGAGGACTAGTTCGGACGAGCAGTACTTC.